These 4 T cell receptor beta chains originate from one sample sequenced in a study of blood T cell repertoires in COVID-19. Profiled with immunoSEQ multiplex PCR; TCRdb holds only in-frame clones, not every one. The profile shows around 230,000 clones, 75% to 85% of them singletons. The sequencing sample was made of peripheral blood. The receptors were gathered from a man in his forties or fifties who had recovered from COVID-19.

In its sample, this clone was seen a few times. This sequence joins TRBV10-1 and TRBJ2-7, with 7 bases fitting TRBD2. The V gene's germline CDR1 is WNHNN and CDR2 SYGVQD (reference sequence). The CDR3 is 14 amino acids. The ends lost 10 bases at V and 4 bases at J; junction bases unmatched: 13. This chain's CDR3 is CATLRRLAEYEQYF. As DNA, the CDR3 is TGCGCCACATTAAGGCGGCTAGCGGAGTACGAGCAGTACTTC.

V usage is TRBV7-2 and J usage is TRBJ1-3; 8 bases align to TRBD1. This CDR3 region has 14 residues. V lost 4 bases, J lost 4 bases, and 3 bases stayed unmatched. Germline V gene sequence: CDR1 SGHTA, CDR2 FQGNSA. CDR3 DNA: TGTGCCAGCAGCTACCGGACAGGGGGAAACACCATATATTTT. Protein product: CASSYRTGGNTIYF.

The chain employs TRBV6-5 and TRBJ1-4, with TRBD1 as a possible D gene (6 bases). The germline V and J ends were trimmed by 6 bases and 8 bases, with 16 bases remaining between them. This CDR3 has 14 amino acids. The germline CDR1 and CDR2 sequences are MNHEY and SVGAGI. CDR3 loop: CASRGAAGREKLFF. CDR3 coding DNA: TGTGCCAGCAGGGGGGCCGCAGGGCGGGAAAAACTGTTTTTT.

This chain links TRBV29-1 with TRBJ1-1; no clear D. The CDR3 sequence is 13 residues long. Trimming removed 7 bases at V and 6 bases at J, with 18 bases between. Per germline, CDR1 SQVTM and CDR2 ANQGSEA. In nucleotides, the CDR3 is TGCAGCGCCACCCGACTAGACCTTTCTGAAGCTTTCTTT. It translates to CSATRLDLSEAFF.